The 27 T cell receptor beta chains below were found in one sample sequenced in a study of glioma-infiltrating T cells after dendritic cell vaccination. Indicated time point: after dendritic cell vaccination, including at tumor progression/relapse. Repertoires were generated with immunoSEQ multiplex PCR, while TCRdb's copy carries only in-frame clones and drops some. The sample shows some 110,000 clones, 90% of them seen only once. Sequences were derived from blood, sampled after dendritic cell vaccination. The source of these receptors is a human donor with glioblastoma.

The rearrangement uses TRBV6-5 and TRBJ1-4; 7 bases align to TRBD1. This CDR3 is built from 14 residues. Per germline, CDR1 MNHEY and CDR2 SVGAGI. Germline trimming cut 8 bases from V and 6 bases from J; bases unmatched to any gene: 9. The CDR3 sequence is CASGSGTEYEKLFF. The CDR3 DNA reads TGTGCCAGCGGATCCGGGACAGAATATGAAAAACTGTTTTTT.

This chain connects TRBV6-1 to TRBJ1-5; possibly TRBD1 for D (5 bases). V lost 8 bases to trimming and J lost 6 bases, with 14 bases between them. The germline V gene has CDR1 MNHNS and CDR2 SASEGT. The CDR3 length is 13 residues. The CDR3 reads CASVVQGGQPQHF. DNA for the CDR3: TGTGCCAGCGTGGTGCAGGGAGGTCAGCCCCAGCATTTT.

V and J are TRBV27 and TRBJ2-2; D ambiguous. The V and J ends lost 5 bases and 4 bases respectively, with 8 bases between them. The CDR3 has 13 amino acids. Germline lookup yields CDR1 MNHEY and CDR2 SMNVEV (reference sequence). CDR3 DNA sequence: TGTGCCAGCAGTGAGCAGGTCACCGGGGAGCTGTTTTTT. It codes for CASSEQVTGELFF.

The V gene is TRBV5-1, the J gene TRBJ2-7; D possibly corresponds to TRBD1 (5 bases). Deletions cut 0 bases from V and 0 bases from J, with 7 bases between. Germline CDR1 SGHRS, CDR2 YFSETQ. The CDR3 length is 14 residues. The CDR3: CASSLERGSYEQYF. The CDR3 bases are TGCGCCAGCAGCTTGGAAAGGGGCTCCTACGAGCAGTACTTC.

This rearrangement joins TRBV7-2 to TRBJ2-3, with D tentatively TRBD1 (6 bases). V lost 5 bases and J lost 5, with 23 bases in between. The CDR3 is made up of 17 amino acids. Germline CDR1 SGHTA, CDR2 FQGNSA. DNA for the CDR3: TGTGCCAGCAGCCCGAGGGGCGTCTCCCGAGGGGGAGATACGCAGTATTTT. Its protein is CASSPRGVSRGGDTQYF.

This CDR3 is CASSPQPGEGGYTF. In DNA form, the CDR3 reads TGTGCCAGCAGTCCCCAGCCCGGGGAGGGTGGCTACACCTTC. This chain connects TRBV6-1 to TRBJ1-2; D is unclear. Per germline, CDR1 MNHNS and CDR2 SASEGT. The V gene lost 5 bases and the J gene lost 7 bases, with 17 bases spanning the gap. This CDR3 is built from 14 residues.

The J gene is TRBJ2-5, the V gene TRBV5-1; 7 bases agree with TRBD2. V shed 9 bases, J shed 2 bases, and the junction held 7 bases outside the gene matches. This CDR3 has 13 residues. Germline CDR1 reads SGHRS; CDR2 reads YFSETQ. The CDR3, as DNA: TGCGCCACCGCCCGGGACTATCAAGAGACCCAGTACTTC. Its translation: CATARDYQETQYF.

V gene TRBV27 combines with J gene TRBJ1-1; D possibly corresponds to TRBD1 (5 bases). V lost 3 bases to trimming and J lost 3 bases, with 11 bases between them. CDR3 length: 14 residues. Germline V CDR1 and CDR2: MNHEY, SMNVEV (reference sequence). Here the CDR3 DNA reads TGTGCCAGCAGTTTTATCGTAGGGGACACTGAAGCTTTCTTT. Translated, it gives CASSFIVGDTEAFF.

The table lists this clone with a count of one. V usage is TRBV7-2 and J usage is TRBJ1-1, with a weak D call TRBD1 (5 bases). V lost 9 bases and J 6 bases, leaving 14 bases between the germline ends. This CDR3 is 12 amino acids long. The V gene's germline CDR1 is SGHTA and CDR2 FQGNSA. The CDR3 loop reads CARSTGGPEAFF. In DNA form, the CDR3 reads TGTGCCAGGAGTACAGGAGGGCCTGAAGCTTTCTTT. Using reference TRBV7-2 and TRBJ1-1 for the parts outside the CDR3, the full variable domain is GAGVSQSPSNKVTEKGKDVELRCDPISGHTALYWYRQSLGQGLEFLIYFQGNSAPDKSGLPSDRFSAERTGGSVSTLTIQRTQQEDSAVYLCARSTGGPEAFFGQGTRLTVV.

This chain connects TRBV11-2 to TRBJ2-3, with D possibly matching TRBD1 (5 bases). CDR1 SGHAT and CDR2 FQNNGV come from the germline V gene. The length of the CDR3 is 14 residues. Trimming cost V 4 bases and J 3 bases, with 11 bases left between them. DNA for the CDR3: TGTGCCAGCAGCTCAGGGATTTGGACAGATACGCAGTATTTT. Encoded protein: CASSSGIWTDTQYF.

The chain has TRBV4-1 and TRBJ2-7, with 13 bases identical to TRBD2. The junction had 8 bases not matched to a gene; V was cut back by 4 bases and J by 2 bases. The CDR3 is made up of 17 amino acids. CDR1 is MGHRA and CDR2 is YSYEKL in the germline V gene. The DNA of the CDR3 is TGCGCCAGCAGCCCGACAACTAGCGGGAGGGGGCCCTACGAGCAGTACTTC. Protein: CASSPTTSGRGPYEQYF.

This chain joins TRBV25-1 and TRBJ2-2; no clear D gene. V shed 4 bases and J shed 0 bases, with 12 bases lying between them. From germline, CDR1 is MGHDK and CDR2 SYGVNS. The CDR3 is 16 residues long. The CDR3 sequence: CASSGSELANTGELFF. The DNA of the CDR3 is TGTGCCAGCAGTGGGAGCGAGCTCGCGAACACCGGGGAGCTGTTTTTT.

The chain couples TRBV5-1 to TRBJ2-7, with 8 bases aligning to TRBD1. This CDR3 is 13 amino acids long. J was trimmed by 5 bases and V by 4 bases; bases with no gene match: 5. Germline assignment: CDR1 SGHRS and CDR2 YFSETQ. CDR3 loop: CASSLETGDEQYF. The DNA for the CDR3 is TGCGCCAGCAGCCTGGAGACAGGGGACGAGCAGTACTTC.

The chain combines TRBV6-1 with TRBJ2-7; TRBD2 matches at 7 bases. The junction had 17 bases not matched to a gene; V was cut back by 9 bases and J by 6 bases. The CDR3 length is 15 residues. Per the germline V gene, CDR1 is MNHNS and CDR2 is SASEGT. The chain's CDR3 is CASNPGGTIILEQYF. DNA for the CDR3: TGTGCCAGTAACCCCGGGGGGACTATTATCCTCGAGCAGTACTTC.

This clone appeared a few times. The rearrangement links TRBV6-1 to TRBJ1-2; no clear D gene. The CDR3 spans 13 residues. Germline lookup yields CDR1 MNHNS and CDR2 SASEGT. Trimming left V 2 bases short and J 4 bases short, with 8 bases between. The chain's CDR3 is CASSERAAYGYTF. As DNA, the CDR3 is TGTGCCAGCAGTGAAAGAGCCGCCTATGGCTACACCTTC.

This chain connects TRBV5-6 to TRBJ2-1; 14 bases are shared with TRBD2. The CDR3 loop spans 17 amino acids. The J segment lost 4 bases and the V segment lost 5 bases, leaving 8 bases of the junction unmatched. Per the germline V gene, CDR1 is SGHDT and CDR2 is YYEEEE. The CDR3 sequence is CASRKGLAGGGYNEQFF. For the CDR3, the DNA is TGTGCCAGCAGAAAAGGACTAGCGGGAGGTGGGTACAATGAGCAGTTCTTC.

This clone appeared once. The chain combines TRBV6-5 with TRBJ1-2; a weak D match, TRBD1 (5 bases). The CDR3 is 14 residues long. V dropped 8 bases and J dropped 6 bases, with 19 bases sitting between them. Germline CDR1 MNHEY, CDR2 SVGAGI. This CDR3 reads CASGVPGLPNGYTF. In DNA, the CDR3 is TGTGCCAGCGGAGTACCGGGACTCCCGAATGGCTACACCTTC.

V gene TRBV6-1 combines with J gene TRBJ1-4, with 8 bases lining up with TRBD1. CDR3 length: 14 amino acids. Trimming at V came to 6 bases and at J to 7 bases, leaving 7 bases not matched to a gene. Germline-derived CDR1 and CDR2 are MNHNS and SASEGT. The CDR3 DNA reads as TGTGCCAGCAGGATGACAGGGGTTCTTGAAAAACTGTTTTTT. Residues: CASRMTGVLEKLFF.

V and J are TRBV19 and TRBJ2-1, with a weak D call TRBD2 (6 bases). Trimming took off 0 bases at V and 1 base at J, with 10 bases between the two ends. This CDR3 region has 16 residues. The V gene's germline CDR1 is LNHDA and CDR2 SQIVND (reference sequence). CDR3 sequence reads: CASSIDRAGSYNEQFF. In nucleotides, the CDR3 is TGTGCCAGTAGTATAGATAGGGCGGGGTCCTACAATGAGCAGTTCTTC.

This clone was observed a single time. The genes are TRBV4-1 and TRBJ2-1; a possible D gene is TRBD2 (5 bases). CDR1 and CDR2 (germline): MGHRA, YSYEKL. Trimming removed 0 bases at V and 2 bases at J, with 14 bases between. CDR3 length: 17 amino acids. CDR3 DNA: TGCGCCAGCAGCCAAGATAGGAGGCACTCTCCCTACAATGAGCAGTTCTTC. Its translation: CASSQDRRHSPYNEQFF.

The chain carries TRBV2 and TRBJ2-7; 7 bases agree with TRBD1. The CDR3 runs 15 residues. V lost 2 bases and J lost 4; bases outside the gene matches: 8. The germline V gene has CDR1 SNHLY and CDR2 FYNNEI. In nucleotides, the CDR3 is TGTGCCAGCAGTGAACCCCAGGGGGTCGGGTACGAGCAGTACTTC. It yields the protein CASSEPQGVGYEQYF.

The chain combines TRBV6-5 with TRBJ1-2; TRBD1 is a possible D gene (6 bases). The CDR3 contains 14 residues. Germline lookup yields CDR1 MNHEY and CDR2 SVGAGI. The V end was cut by 5 bases, the J end by 3 bases, with 13 bases between. The CDR3: CASSRDTEYYGYTF. The CDR3 DNA reads as TGTGCCAGCAGTCGGGACACAGAATACTATGGCTACACCTTC.

This chain uses TRBV4-1 with TRBJ1-2, with unresolved D. Germline CDR1 is MGHRA and CDR2 is YSYEKL. There are 17 residues in the CDR3. Deletions cut 0 bases from V and 8 bases from J, with 22 bases between. CDR3 in DNA: TGCGCCAGCAGCCAAGAGACGGCGGCGGTAATGGGAGGAGGCTACACCTTC. It specifies CASSQETAAVMGGGYTF.

On this clone: Other nucleotide sequences in the sample specify the same CDR3. J is TRBJ1-5 and V is TRBV7-9; the D is unclear. The germline gives CDR1 SEHNR, CDR2 FQNEAQ (reference sequence). This CDR3 comprises 15 residues. The V end was cut by 1 base, the J end by 0 bases, with 7 bases between. CDR3: CASSLGGYSNQPQHF. As DNA, the CDR3 is TGTGCCAGCAGCTTAGGCGGATATAGCAATCAGCCCCAGCATTTT.

This chain uses TRBV19 with TRBJ1-1; 7 bases align to TRBD1. Germline values: CDR1 LNHDA, CDR2 SQIVND (reference sequence). V gave up 5 bases and J gave up 1 base; unmatched junction bases: 4. The CDR3 length is 14 residues. The CDR3 loop reads CASSPGTENTEAFF. In DNA, the CDR3 is TGTGCCAGTAGTCCCGGGACAGAGAACACTGAAGCTTTCTTT.

The gene calls are TRBV5-1 and TRBJ1-1, with D unclear. The CDR3 extends over 13 amino acids. Germline V gene lookup returns CDR1 SGHRS and CDR2 YFSETQ. Trimming cost V 1 base and J 5 bases, with 9 bases left between them. CDR3: CASSLSAGTEAFF. The CDR3 DNA is TGCGCCAGCAGCTTGTCCGCCGGTACTGAAGCTTTCTTT.

The chain carries TRBV7-9 and TRBJ2-2; no reliable D call. The CDR3 is 15 amino acids. Trimming took off 4 bases at V and 7 bases at J, with 16 bases between the two ends. The V gene's germline CDR1 is SEHNR and CDR2 FQNEAQ (reference sequence). The chain's CDR3 is CASSSIMGPGGELFF. The CDR3 bases are TGTGCCAGCAGCTCCATAATGGGTCCGGGCGGGGAGCTGTTTTTT. Supplemented by reference TRBV7-9 and TRBJ2-2, the full variable domain reads DTGVSQNPRHKITKRGQNVTFRCDPISEHNRLYWYRQTLGQGPEFLTYFQNEAQLEKSRLLSDRFSAERPKGSFSTLEIQRTEQGDSAMYLCASSSIMGPGGELFFGEGSRLTVL.